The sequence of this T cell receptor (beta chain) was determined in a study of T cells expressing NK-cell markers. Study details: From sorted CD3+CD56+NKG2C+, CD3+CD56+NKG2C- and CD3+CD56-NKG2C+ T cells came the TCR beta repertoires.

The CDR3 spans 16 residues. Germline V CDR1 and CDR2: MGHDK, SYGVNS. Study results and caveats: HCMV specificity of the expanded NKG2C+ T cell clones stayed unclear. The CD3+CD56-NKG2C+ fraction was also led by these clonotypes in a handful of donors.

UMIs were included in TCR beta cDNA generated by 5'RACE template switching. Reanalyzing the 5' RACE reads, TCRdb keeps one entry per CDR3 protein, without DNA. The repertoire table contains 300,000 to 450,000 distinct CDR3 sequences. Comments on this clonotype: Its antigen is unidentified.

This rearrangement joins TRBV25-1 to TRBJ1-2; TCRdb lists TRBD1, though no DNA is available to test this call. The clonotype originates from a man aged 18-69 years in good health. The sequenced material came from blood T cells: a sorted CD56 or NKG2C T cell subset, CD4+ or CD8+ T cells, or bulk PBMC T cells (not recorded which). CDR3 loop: CASSARPGQGSYGYTF.